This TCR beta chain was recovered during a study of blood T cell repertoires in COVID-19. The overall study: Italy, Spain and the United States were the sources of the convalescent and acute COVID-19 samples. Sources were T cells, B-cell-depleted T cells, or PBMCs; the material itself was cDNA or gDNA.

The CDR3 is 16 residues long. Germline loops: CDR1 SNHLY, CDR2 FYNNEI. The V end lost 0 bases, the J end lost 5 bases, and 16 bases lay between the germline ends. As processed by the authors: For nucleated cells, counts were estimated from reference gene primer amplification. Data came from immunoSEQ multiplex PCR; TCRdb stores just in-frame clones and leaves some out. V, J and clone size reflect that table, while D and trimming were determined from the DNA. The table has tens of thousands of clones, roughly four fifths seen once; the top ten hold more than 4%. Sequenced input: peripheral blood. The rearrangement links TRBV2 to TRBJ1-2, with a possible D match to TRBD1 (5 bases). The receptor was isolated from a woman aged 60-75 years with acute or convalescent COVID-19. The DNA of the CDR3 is TGTGCCAGCAGTGAAGCGGGAGTCGTGGGGACTTATGGCTACACCTTC. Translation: CASSEAGVVGTYGYTF. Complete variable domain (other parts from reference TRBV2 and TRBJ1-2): EPEVTQTPSHQVTQMGQEVILRCVPISNHLYFYWYRQILGQKVEFLVSFYNNEISEKSEIFDDQFSVERPDGSNFTLKIRSTKLEDSAMYFCASSEAGVVGTYGYTFGSGTRLTVV.